This T cell receptor (beta chain) was identified during a study of response to subunit inactivated influenza vaccine (dated by TCRdb to between 2018 and 2020). In terms of the full investigation: Deep quantitative profiling of the T cell receptor repertoire was used in the study to follow responses to a trivalent subunit inactivated influenza vaccine.

Via the germline V gene (reference sequence), CDR1 is SGHNT and CDR2 YYREEE. Reading from cysteine to phenylalanine, the CDR3 counts 18 amino acids. Only the CDR3 DNA is retained, 54 bases long and in frame from the first base. After removal of 4 bases from V and 0 bases from J, the junction retains 13 bases not matched to a gene. Points the paper makes about the study in general: The authors proposed that each seasonal influenza vaccination may bring in only a limited number of new T cells.

The library was produced with RT-PCR. The run used an Illumina HiSeq 2500. The public reads were reanalyzed by TCRdb: fastp trimming at Q25, MiXCR alignment, in-frame beta chains only. Entries that share a CDR3 protein sequence are merged under the most common genes and DNA. The sample table holds some 540,000 distinct CDR3 sequences, of which roughly a quarter were seen once. Around 2.8% of the sample belongs to the ten largest clones. A word on this clonotype: It has no known antigen specificity. It has no much larger one-base neighbor in the sample; base qualities were not kept.

These same data were also listed under a study on T cells expressing NK-cell markers. The second study's authors report: 5'RACE template switching, by which a universal primer site and unique molecular identifiers were added, was used to make TCR beta cDNA libraries. Three sorted T-cell subsets (CD3+CD56+NKG2C+, CD3+CD56+NKG2C- and CD3+CD56-NKG2C+) from fewer than 10 donors had their TCR beta-chain repertoires profiled. Among the eight sequenced donors, only one was HCMV-seronegative, while the other seven were HCMV-seropositive. To restrict sorting to alphabetaTCR-expressing T cells, an anti-gammadeltaTCR antibody was added in several experiments. For six donors, the dominant CD3+CD56+NKG2C+ clonotypes were among the top 10 CD8+ clonotypes and accounted for about 1.0-7.5% of CD8+ T cells. Those dominant clonotypes were again the most abundant among CD3+CD56-NKG2C+ cells in a handful of donors, at roughly 25-60.1%. Whether the expanded NKG2C-expressing T cell clones were specific for HCMV antigens remained unclear. Randomly selected healthy volunteers, three men and five women, were used as the eight sequenced donors. A commercial ELISA kit detecting HCMV-specific IgG in serum was used to determine HCMV serostatus. Ficoll density gradient centrifugation was used to isolate peripheral blood mononuclear cells from blood. CD4+ and CD8+ T cells were isolated from PBMC by magnetic immunoseparation with Miltenyi isolation kits. Priming for cDNA synthesis came from the TCR beta constant segment, and two successive PCR amplification steps followed. Sequencing of the libraries produced 2 x 150 bp reads on Illumina HiSeq 2000/2500, MiSeq or NextSeq. MIGEC handled demultiplexing of the reads and grouping by UMI, while MiTCR was used to assemble and quantify clonotypes. To remove erroneous sequences, TCR cDNA sequences were retained only when supported by two or more reads. The tcR package was used for downstream repertoire analysis, with clonotypes matched between fractions based on CDR3 nucleotide sequence plus V segment. Antigen specificity was annotated against VDJdb with VDJmatch, allowing one amino acid substitution in CDR3.

The source material was CD4+ T cells sorted from PBMCs, sampled about 11 days after vaccination. The origin of this receptor is a man between 50 and 59 years old who received an inactivated influenza vaccine. Donor details come from another sample of the same person, matched by shared clones. The chain joins TRBV5-4 to TRBJ2-1; 7 bases in the junction line up with TRBD2. The bases are TGTGCCAGCAGCCTATCCCGACTAGCCCAGAGCTCCTACAATGAGCAGTTCTTC. This translates into CASSLSRLAQSSYNEQFF.